What follows are 20 T cell receptor beta chains derived from one specimen sequenced in a study of blood T cell repertoires in COVID-19. Sequencing used immunoSEQ multiplex PCR; TCRdb keeps in-frame clones, though not all of them. The profile covers roughly 190,000 clones, with 75% to 90% appearing a single time and 2% to 2.5% taken by the ten largest. Material: PBMCs or T cells enriched from blood (not recorded which). These receptor sequences come from a woman younger than 45 who had recovered from COVID-19.

The gene calls are TRBV11-2 and TRBJ1-1; 9 bases are shared with TRBD1. V shed 4 bases, J shed 4 bases, and the junction held 10 bases outside the gene matches. The germline CDR1 and CDR2 sequences are SGHAT and FQNNGV. The CDR3 is 16 residues long. The CDR3 protein is CASSSPQGAPGTEAFF. The CDR3 DNA sequence: TGTGCCAGCAGCTCACCACAGGGGGCGCCGGGCACTGAAGCTTTCTTT. The full variable domain, in which reference TRBV11-2 and TRBJ1-1 provide the parts outside the CDR3, is EAGVAQSPRYKIIEKRQSVAFWCNPISGHATLYWYQQILGQGPKLLIQFQNNGVVDDSQLPKDRFSAERLKGVDSTLKIQPAKLEDSAVYLCASSSPQGAPGTEAFFGQGTRLTVV.

The chain links TRBV3-1 (or the pseudogene TRBV3-2) to TRBJ2-5; 8 bases match TRBD2. The CDR3 contains 16 residues. The V gene's germline CDR1 is LGHDT and CDR2 YNNKEL (reference sequence). V lost 4 bases, J lost 5 bases, and 12 bases stayed unmatched. The CDR3 region has the DNA TGTGCCAGCAGCCCTTATGGGACTAGGGGGAAGGAGACCCAGTACTTC. Protein: CASSPYGTRGKETQYF.

The chain is built from TRBV3-1 (or the pseudogene TRBV3-2) and TRBJ1-6; 11 bases are shared with TRBD1. V shed 4 bases and J 10 bases; nucleotides not matched to a gene: 6. The CDR3 runs 15 residues. Germline lookup yields CDR1 LGHDT and CDR2 YNNKEL (reference sequence). DNA of the CDR3: TGTGCCAGCAGCCGGGGACAGGGGGGAAGGTCACCCCTCCACTTT. It encodes CASSRGQGGRSPLHF.

The gene calls are TRBV29-1 and TRBJ2-3; D might be TRBD1 (5 bases). The CDR3 contains 13 residues. Trimming left V 4 bases short and J 3 bases short, with 11 bases between. Germline CDR1 and CDR2: SQVTM and ANQGSEA. CDR3 region: CSVAQGGTDTQYF. DNA of the CDR3: TGCAGCGTTGCGCAGGGTGGTACAGATACGCAGTATTTT.

The chain is built from TRBV27 and TRBJ1-3; possibly TRBD1 for D (6 bases). This CDR3 comprises 15 residues. Germline CDR1 reads MNHEY; CDR2 reads SMNVEV (reference sequence). V was cut by 2 bases and J by 0 bases, with 8 bases left in between. Written as DNA, the CDR3 is TGTGCCAGCAGTTTACAAGGGGGCTCTGGAAACACCATATATTTT. Its translation: CASSLQGGSGNTIYF.

The chain employs TRBV14 and TRBJ1-2, with 8 bases that match TRBD1. From germline, CDR1 is SGHDN and CDR2 FVKESK. V was pared by 6 bases and J by 4 bases, with 7 bases of the junction left unmatched. CDR3 size: 14 residues. The CDR3 sequence: CASSPRTGLYGYTF. The CDR3 coding sequence is TGTGCCAGCAGTCCACGGACAGGGCTCTATGGCTACACCTTC.

The chain links TRBV5-1 to TRBJ2-3; 7 bases are shared with TRBD2. The CDR3 length is 16 residues. Germline CDR1 is SGHRS and CDR2 is YFSETQ. V gave up 4 bases and J gave up 9 bases; unmatched junction bases: 17. CDR3 nucleotide sequence: TGCGCCAGCAGCCCGTGGTCTGGCACGGGGGAGGGCACGCAGTATTTT. Translating gives CASSPWSGTGEGTQYF.

The CDR3 region is CATSRVHSSGETQYF. The CDR3 DNA sequence: TGTGCCACCAGCAGAGTCCACAGCTCGGGGGAGACCCAGTACTTC. This chain connects TRBV15 to TRBJ2-5, with D possibly being TRBD2 (5 bases). The CDR3 spans 15 residues. Germline CDR1 is LNHNV and CDR2 is YYDKDF (reference sequence). V lost 1 base and J 5 bases, leaving 14 bases between the germline ends.

The gene calls are TRBV11-2 and TRBJ2-1, with 7 bases that match TRBD2. CDR1 and CDR2 (germline): SGHAT, FQNNGV. The CDR3 extends over 14 amino acids. V gave up 5 bases and J gave up 7 bases; unmatched junction bases: 8. DNA of the CDR3: TGTGCCAGCAGCGTGGGGACTAACCGGAATGAGCAGTTCTTC. Translation: CASSVGTNRNEQFF.

The chain combines TRBV5-4 with TRBJ2-7, with D uncertain. The germline CDR1 and CDR2 sequences are SGHNT and YYREEE (reference sequence). This CDR3 has 12 residues. The germline V and J ends were trimmed by 0 bases and 9 bases, with 10 bases remaining between them. The chain's CDR3 is CASSLECPGQYF. The DNA for the CDR3 is TGTGCCAGCAGCTTGGAATGCCCGGGGCAGTACTTC.

The chain combines TRBV7-8 with TRBJ1-2, with unresolved D. Trimming pared 5 bases from V and 7 bases from J, leaving 14 bases between. CDR1 SGHVS and CDR2 FQNEAQ come from the germline V gene. The CDR3 contains 13 residues. The CDR3 spells CASSPISVGGYTF. The CDR3 DNA reads TGTGCCAGCAGCCCCATAAGCGTCGGTGGCTACACCTTC.

V is TRBV7-6 and J is TRBJ1-1, with D perhaps TRBD1 (6 bases). The V end lost 5 bases, the J end lost 4 bases, and 11 bases lay between the germline ends. CDR1 and CDR2 (germline): SGHVS, FNYEAQ. The CDR3 runs 13 residues. The CDR3 sequence is CASSRRRGTEAFF. The CDR3 DNA sequence: TGTGCCAGCAGCCGACGCAGGGGCACTGAAGCTTTCTTT.

V gene TRBV11-3 combines with J gene TRBJ2-7; D gene ambiguous. The germline V gene has CDR1 SGHNT and CDR2 YENEEA. The germline V and J ends were trimmed by 2 bases and 5 bases, with 10 bases remaining between them. The CDR3 is 13 residues long. For the CDR3, the DNA is TGTGCCAGCAGCTTAAGTCTACGGGACGAGCAGTACTTC. It is translated as CASSLSLRDEQYF.

The V call is TRBV11-3, the J call TRBJ1-1, with D unclear. This CDR3 comprises 14 residues. V gave up 1 base and J gave up 1 base, with 7 bases separating them. The germline V gene has CDR1 SGHNT and CDR2 YENEEA. The CDR3 spells CASSLGRGNTEAFF. CDR3 coding DNA: TGTGCCAGCAGCTTAGGAAGAGGGAACACTGAAGCTTTCTTT.

The J gene is TRBJ1-1, the V gene TRBV5-1; 9 positions agree with TRBD1. Germline values: CDR1 SGHRS, CDR2 YFSETQ. This CDR3 comprises 13 residues. Trimming cost V 3 bases and J 11 bases; bases outside gene matches: 8. The CDR3 sequence: CASSWGQGMVAFF. The CDR3 nucleotides read TGCGCCAGCAGCTGGGGACAGGGTATGGTGGCTTTCTTT. Full variable domain (missing parts from reference TRBV5-1 and TRBJ1-1): KAGVTQTPRYLIKTRGQQVTLSCSPISGHRSVSWYQQTPGQGLQFLFEYFSETQRNKGNFPGRFSGRQFSNSRSEMNVSTLELGDSALYLCASSWGQGMVAFFGQGTRLTVV.

In DNA, the CDR3 is TGTGCCAGCAGTTACACACCGGGACAGGGATTTGAGCAGTTCTTC. It translates to CASSYTPGQGFEQFF. The J gene is TRBJ2-1, the V gene TRBV6-5; the match to TRBD1 covers 9 bases. V lost 2 bases to trimming and J lost 9 bases; unmatched junction nucleotides: 8. The CDR3 is made up of 15 amino acids. Per the germline V gene, CDR1 is MNHEY and CDR2 is SVGAGI.

The rearrangement joins TRBV2 to TRBJ1-1; TRBD1 might be the D (6 bases). With 10 bases removed from V and 4 bases from J, the gap between germline ends came to 16 bases. The CDR3 runs 13 residues. The V gene's germline CDR1 is SNHLY and CDR2 FYNNEI. CDR3 nucleotides: TGTGCCACCGTACAGGGTATTAGCACTGAAGCTTTCTTT. Amino acids: CATVQGISTEAFF.

This chain connects TRBV30 to TRBJ2-4, with 7 bases matching TRBD1. The length of the CDR3 is 13 residues. V gave up 5 bases and J gave up 4 bases; unmatched junction bases: 5. In germline, CDR1 is GTSNPN, CDR2 SVGIG (reference sequence). The CDR3 loop is CAWDRASKNIQYF. The CDR3 coding sequence is TGTGCCTGGGACAGGGCTTCTAAAAACATTCAGTACTTC.

The V call is TRBV15, the J call TRBJ2-2; maybe TRBD2 (6 bases). The CDR3 has 16 amino acids. Germline-derived CDR1 and CDR2 are LNHNV and YYDKDF (reference sequence). V shed 0 bases and J shed 5 bases, with 13 bases lying between them. As DNA, the CDR3 is TGTGCCACCAGCAGAGATGTGGGGGGATCGACCGGGGAGCTGTTTTTT. Its translation: CATSRDVGGSTGELFF.

This clone was found a few times. The rearrangement uses TRBV6-5 and TRBJ1-2; no definite D call. Trimming left V 2 bases short and J 4 bases short, with 8 bases between. CDR3 length: 13 amino acids. Germline V CDR1 and CDR2: MNHEY, SVGAGI. CDR3 coding DNA: TGTGCCAGCAGTTACCTTCTAGGCTATGGCTACACCTTC. Translated, it gives CASSYLLGYGYTF.